The clone carrying this T cell receptor (beta chain) was detected ten times or more. This specimen comes from a study of T cells of healthy individuals. Trimming cost V 7 bases and J 5 bases, with 10 bases left between them. Per the germline V gene, CDR1 is SGHRS and CDR2 is YFSETQ. The CDR3 extends over 12 amino acids. TCRdb re-derived calls from the 5' RACE reads in MiXCR, one entry per CDR3 protein. The table includes approximately 52,000 distinct CDR3 sequences, about 15% detected once. The sequence came from a human donor in good health. The genes are TRBV5-1 and TRBJ1-5; D remains unclear. The CDR3 region has the DNA TGCGCCAGCGGGATTTCTTATCAGCCCCAGCATTTT. Translating it yields CASGISYQPQHF.